One and the same sample provided the 17 T cell receptor beta chains below, sequenced in a study of T-cell reconstitution after alpha-beta-depleted transplantation in children. For TCRbeta, the library was prepared with unique molecular identifiers. TCRdb reprocessed the PCR reads via MiXCR and lists one record per CDR3 protein. Among about 900,000 distinct CDR3 sequences, roughly 29% were seen once, and the ten largest hold over 25%. This specimen consisted of PBMCs, mostly from graft donor cells, obtained 360 days after TCRalphabeta/CD19-depleted stem cell transplant. Source of these receptors: a boy in the first two years of life who had a stem cell transplant for SCID, so the T cells may come from the graft donor.

The chain recombines TRBV15 with TRBJ2-5; possible D gene TRBD1, 6 bases. This CDR3 contains 16 residues. Looked up from germline, CDR1 is LNHNV and CDR2 is YYDKDF (reference sequence). V was pared by 3 bases and J by 6 bases, with 20 bases between. The CDR3 DNA sequence: TGTGCCACCAGCAGTCGCGACGGGCAGGGGTGGAAGACCCAGTACTTC. This sequence encodes CATSSRDGQGWKTQYF.

Points on this clonotype: Because it lacks the conserved phenylalanine or tryptophan at the end, this CDR3 is likely a read error. V usage is TRBV5-4 and J usage is TRBJ2-1; 7 positions match TRBD1. V was pared by 0 bases and J by 9 bases, with 9 bases of the junction left unmatched. Per germline, CDR1 SGHNT and CDR2 YYREEE (reference sequence). CDR3 size: 15 residues. DNA for the CDR3: TGTGCCAGCAGCTTGGGGACAGGAGGTTTCAGTGAGCAGTTCTTA. The encoded protein is CASSLGTGGFSEQFL.

The chain combines TRBV10-3 with TRBJ1-2; D ambiguous. Trimming pared 8 bases from V and 0 bases from J, leaving 16 bases between. Germline lookup yields CDR1 ENHRY and CDR2 SYGVKD. The CDR3 runs to 15 residues. The CDR3 sequence: CAISRAALTNYGYTF. The CDR3 coding sequence is TGTGCCATCTCTCGCGCGGCACTAACTAACTATGGCTACACCTTC.

The chain joins TRBV12-3 or TRBV12-4 to TRBJ2-7, with 13 bases matching TRBD2. V lost 3 bases to trimming and J lost 1 base; unmatched junction nucleotides: 3. The CDR3 sequence is 16 residues long. CDR3 amino acids: CASSLGLAGPSYEQYF. The DNA of the CDR3 is TGTGCCAGCAGTTTGGGACTAGCGGGACCTTCCTACGAGCAGTACTTC.

The V call is TRBV18, the J call TRBJ1-2; TRBD1 is a possible D gene (5 bases). CDR1 is KGHSH and CDR2 is LQKENI in the germline V gene. The CDR3 extends over 13 amino acids. Deletions cut 8 bases from V and 4 bases from J, with 14 bases between. The CDR3 DNA reads as TGTGCCAGCGGTTCAGGGCCCGGCTATGGCTACACCTTC. Translated, it gives CASGSGPGYGYTF. The whole variable domain, filled in from reference TRBV18 and TRBJ1-2, reads NAGVMQNPRHLVRRRGQEARLRCSPMKGHSHVYWYRQLPEEGLKFMVYLQKENIIDESGMPKERFSAEFPKEGPSILRIQQVVRGDSAAYFCASGSGPGYGYTFGSGTRLTVV.

The V gene is TRBV15, the J gene TRBJ1-5, with D uncertain. Germline V CDR1 and CDR2: LNHNV, YYDKDF (reference sequence). Trimming removed 5 bases from V and 1 base from J, with 6 bases in between. The CDR3 is made up of 13 amino acids. CDR3: CATSPGSNQPQHF. CDR3 nucleotides: TGTGCCACCAGCCCGGGGAGCAATCAGCCCCAGCATTTT.

The V gene is TRBV11-1, the J gene TRBJ2-2; possibly TRBD1 or TRBD2 for D (5 bases each). V shed 5 bases and J shed 10 bases, with 29 bases lying between them. CDR1 and CDR2 from the germline V gene are SGHAT and FQDESV (reference sequence). This CDR3 has 18 residues. The CDR3 region is CASSNSYRDGVLQPELFF. The CDR3, as DNA: TGTGCCAGCAGCAACTCGTACCGGGACGGCGTGTTGCAACCGGAGCTGTTTTTT. Drawing the rest from reference TRBV11-1 and TRBJ2-2, the complete variable domain is EAEVAQSPRYKITEKSQAVAFWCDPISGHATLYWYRQILGQGPELLVQFQDESVVDDSQLPKDRFSAERLKGVDSTLKIQPAELGDSAMYLCASSNSYRDGVLQPELFFGEGSRLTVL.

The V call is TRBV20-1, the J call TRBJ1-1, with D possibly matching TRBD1 (5 bases). CDR1 is DFQATT and CDR2 is SNEGSKA in the germline V gene (reference sequence). The CDR3 consists of 12 residues. The ends were cut back, 0 bases at V and 11 bases at J, with 13 bases in the middle. Written as DNA, the CDR3 is TGCAGTGCTAGAGATCGGGGGAGGTGGGCTTTCTTT. It codes for CSARDRGRWAFF.

This chain joins TRBV4-1 and TRBJ2-5; 11 positions match TRBD1. The CDR3 spans 15 residues. Germline V gene sequence: CDR1 MGHRA, CDR2 YSYEKL. V was clipped by 1 base and J by 5 bases; unmatched bases: 3. CDR3 DNA sequence: TGCGCCAGCAGCCAAGGGACAGGGGGCTTGGAGACCCAGTACTTC. Protein product: CASSQGTGGLETQYF.

The chain links TRBV5-4 to TRBJ2-7; D unresolved. The CDR3 consists of 14 residues. The V and J ends lost 3 bases and 6 bases respectively, with 16 bases between them. Germline V CDR1 and CDR2: SGHNT, YYREEE (reference sequence). The CDR3 sequence: CASSSGPSAPEQYF. The CDR3 nucleotides are TGTGCCAGCAGCTCCGGCCCCTCGGCACCCGAGCAGTACTTC.

This clonotype has a handful of counts. This chain links TRBV4-3 with TRBJ2-7; 8 nucleotides agree with TRBD1. The J segment lost 5 bases and the V segment lost 7 bases, leaving 10 bases of the junction unmatched. Germline V gene sequence: CDR1 LGHNA, CDR2 YSLEER. The CDR3 is 14 amino acids. CDR3 sequence (DNA): TGCGCCAGCACCCGGAGTCAGGGGGCCAACGAGCAGTACTTC. Encoded protein: CASTRSQGANEQYF.

The rearrangement uses TRBV5-1 and TRBJ2-7; 11 bases are shared with TRBD1. There are 17 residues in the CDR3. The V gene end was trimmed by 4 bases and the J gene end by 3 bases; junction bases not matched to a gene: 12. The germline gives CDR1 SGHRS, CDR2 YFSETQ. The CDR3 region has the DNA TGCGCCAGCAGCAGAGTATTGGGTGGGACAGGGGGCTACGAGCAGTACTTC. Amino acid sequence: CASSRVLGGTGGYEQYF.

This clonotype appeared a few times. The rearrangement joins TRBV11-1 to TRBJ2-1; 10 bases align to TRBD2. The CDR3 is 18 amino acids. CDR1 SGHAT and CDR2 FQDESV come from the germline V gene (reference sequence). V was pared by 1 base and J by 1 base, with 7 bases of the junction left unmatched. The CDR3: CASSLGISGGRSYNEQFF. As DNA, the CDR3 is TGTGCCAGCAGCTTAGGGATTAGCGGGGGGCGTTCCTACAATGAGCAGTTCTTC.

The CDR3 protein is CASSLFGRYNEQFF. The CDR3 coding sequence is TGTGCCAGCAGCCTTTTTGGCCGCTACAATGAGCAGTTCTTC. This sequence joins TRBV4-2 and TRBJ2-1; no reliable D call. The CDR3 is made up of 14 amino acids. V shed 4 bases and J shed 3 bases, with 10 bases lying between them. CDR1 and CDR2 (germline): LGHNA, YNFKEQ.

The J gene is TRBJ1-1, the V gene TRBV4-1; 8 bases line up with TRBD1. Germline CDR1 and CDR2: MGHRA and YSYEKL. The CDR3 length is 15 residues. V shed 1 base, J shed 5 bases, and the junction held 6 bases outside the gene matches. CDR3 amino acids: CASSQVDRGGTEAFF. DNA for the CDR3: TGCGCCAGCAGCCAAGTAGACAGGGGAGGGACTGAAGCTTTCTTT.

The chain carries TRBV6-4 and TRBJ1-4; 8 bases agree with TRBD1. Looked up from germline, CDR1 is MRHNA and CDR2 is SNTAGT. V lost 7 bases and J lost 6; bases outside the gene matches: 10. This CDR3 comprises 15 residues. The CDR3 coding sequence is TGTGCCAGCATCGACAGGGGCAGTCCCCATGAAAAACTGTTTTTT. Protein: CASIDRGSPHEKLFF.

This clonotype has more than one count but fewer than ten. The chain combines TRBV29-1 with TRBJ2-5; the match to TRBD2 covers 7 bases. The CDR3 has 13 residues. Looked up from germline, CDR1 is SQVTM and CDR2 is ANQGSEA. The junction had 10 bases not matched to a gene; V was cut back by 7 bases and J by 5 bases. The CDR3 DNA reads as TGCAGCGCAAGGCCAGCGGGGAGGGAGACCCAGTACTTC. It encodes CSARPAGRETQYF.